These T cell receptor beta chains were read from a single sample in a study of shared clonotypes between healthy human individuals. Clones were sequenced by immunoSEQ multiplex PCR, and TCRdb holds only the in-frame ones, with some missing. The data hold approximately 2.5 million clones, with more than 85% observed a single time. The sequenced sample consisted of naive CD4+ T cells from PBMCs. The receptors were gathered from a man between 18 and 29 years old in good health. Some clones in this sample may be carry-over from other donors' samples. The CDR3 runs from the conserved cysteine through the conserved F or W. A D gene is named only where the DNA matches it firmly.

CDR3: CASTSGAVNTEAFF; D: NA; J: TRBJ1-1; V: TRBV7-9
CDR3: CASSPGAIAGGNEQYF; D: TRBD2; J: NA; V: TRBV27
CDR3: CASSRRQGTTDTQYF; D: TRBD1; J: TRBJ2-3; V: TRBV6-1
CDR3: CASSLFLSGRDNEQFF; D: TRBD2; J: TRBJ2-1; V: TRBV27
CDR3: CASSFVRQTEAFF; D: NA; J: TRBJ1-1; V: TRBV27
CDR3: CASSLGGSRTDTQYF; D: NA; J: TRBJ2-3; V: TRBV28
CDR3: CASSPTSTGPKNIQYF; D: NA; J: TRBJ2-4; V: TRBV4-2
CDR3: CASSYRVETQYF; D: NA; J: TRBJ2-5; V: TRBV6-6
CDR3: CASSDRGREENTIYF; D: NA; J: TRBJ1-3; V: TRBV6-1
CDR3: CASSASSSNYGYTF; D: NA; J: TRBJ1-2; V: TRBV18
CDR3: CASSLGSKGGYTF; D: NA; J: TRBJ1-2; V: TRBV7-9
CDR3: CASSSGAGGTDTQYF; D: NA; J: TRBJ2-3; V: TRBV7-9
CDR3: CATLAPSGRSYEQYF; D: TRBD2; J: TRBJ2-7; V: TRBV28
CDR3: CASSLSGRAYGYTF; D: NA; J: TRBJ1-2; V: TRBV28
CDR3: CASSTAGSTYEQYF; D: NA; J: TRBJ2-7; V: TRBV28
CDR3: CASSGSLDRGGNTIYF; D: NA; J: TRBJ1-3; V: TRBV9
CDR3: CASSARDSNYEQYF; D: NA; J: TRBJ2-7; V: TRBV11-2
CDR3: CASSLTTGALEQYF; D: TRBD1; J: TRBJ2-7; V: TRBV7-9
CDR3: CASSLDSVAANEQFF; D: NA; J: TRBJ2-1; V: TRBV5-1
CDR3: CASSLGIVIFKETQYF; D: NA; J: TRBJ2-5; V: TRBV5-1
CDR3: CASKPSRAKDQPQHF; D: NA; J: TRBJ1-5; V: TRBV2
CDR3: CASSDKARVAFF; D: NA; J: TRBJ1-1; V: TRBV6-1
CDR3: CASSLIRENEQFF; D: NA; J: TRBJ2-1; V: TRBV7-3
CDR3: CASSTTGTGGNTIYF; D: TRBD1; J: TRBJ1-3; V: TRBV7-3
CDR3: CASSEQGPSSTEAFF; D: NA; J: TRBJ1-1; V: TRBV2
CDR3: CASSEIRLASTDTQYF; D: TRBD2; J: TRBJ2-3; V: TRBV7-9
CDR3: CASSSQRDQPQHF; D: NA; J: TRBJ1-5; V: TRBV7-8
CDR3: CSALYGRTQYF; D: NA; J: TRBJ2-3; V: TRBV20-1
CDR3: CASNWRGALNQETQYF; D: TRBD2; J: TRBJ2-5; V: TRBV2
CDR3: CASSAGTGESDTQYF; D: TRBD1; J: TRBJ2-3; V: TRBV7-9
CDR3: CASSTNPRTQQFF; D: NA; J: TRBJ2-1; V: TRBV28
CDR3: CASSLEAQEINQPQHF; D: NA; J: TRBJ1-5; V: TRBV7-9
CDR3: CASSPDSGGSYEQFF; D: TRBD1; J: TRBJ2-1; V: TRBV5-6